The entry below gives a single T cell receptor beta chain sequence along with its context. Its matching antigen is unknown. Expressed TCRB transcripts were sequenced because the entire RNA isolate underwent reverse transcription. Sequencing used immunoSEQ multiplex PCR; TCRdb keeps in-frame clones, though not all of them. The sample contains approximately 84,000 clones, 30% to 35% of which appear only once. Sorting of CD4+ naive, central memory, regulatory and stem cell-like memory cells was performed via CD45RO/CCR7/CD25/CD127/CD95/CD27. V was cut by 1 base and J by 4 bases, with 13 bases left in between. The germline CDR1 and CDR2 sequences are SGHAT and FQNNGV. The CDR3 totals 15 residues. This sample was taken from a study of beta chain features in type 1 diabetes. Notes on the study in general: VDJ junctions in type 1 diabetes patients carried more deletions and fewer insertions. A closer apparent resemblance between naive, central memory and Treg TCRB repertoires was seen in patients than in healthy donors.

The chain recombines TRBV11-2 with TRBJ2-5, with D possibly matching TRBD1 (6 bases). This clonotype was obtained from a woman under 30 in good health. Sample: stem cell memory CD4+ T cells from blood. In DNA, the CDR3 is TGTGCCAGCAGCTTAGCGCCACAGGGTGGAGAGACCCAGTACTTC. Encoded protein: CASSLAPQGGETQYF.